This is a list of T cell receptor beta chains from one sample in a study of blood T cell repertoires in COVID-19. TCRdb's table, derived via immunoSEQ multiplex PCR, lists solely in-frame clones and lacks some. This table has 75,000 to 95,000 clones, around nine tenths appearing once. Sequencing used peripheral blood. The receptors derive from an elderly woman with acute or convalescent COVID-19. Both conserved end residues are part of each CDR3. The D gene is left open where the match is weak. Clone size is stated in some rows and not others, as once, few, many or a class when expanded.

size: NA; V: TRBV5-5; J: TRBJ2-7; D: NA; length: 14; CDR3: CASSLGPVSYEQYF; DNA: TGTGCCAGCAGCCTGGGGCCTGTCTCCTACGAGCAGTACTTC
size: once; V: TRBV11-1; J: TRBJ2-1; D: NA; length: 14; CDR3: CASSRGGNRNEQFF; DNA: TGTGCCAGCAGCAGAGGGGGAAATAGGAATGAGCAGTTCTTC
size: NA; V: TRBV19; J: TRBJ1-4; D: NA; length: 14; CDR3: CASSPLGFNEKLFF; DNA: TGTGCCAGTAGCCCCCTAGGATTTAATGAAAAACTGTTTTTT
size: NA; V: TRBV9; J: TRBJ2-5; D: NA; length: 13; CDR3: CASSVDWGETQYF; DNA: TGTGCCAGCAGCGTCGACTGGGGCGAGACCCAGTACTTC
size: NA; V: TRBV19; J: TRBJ1-5; D: TRBD1; length: 17; CDR3: CASSQRDRGRGYQPQHF; DNA: TGTGCCAGTAGTCAACGGGACAGGGGGCGCGGGTATCAGCCCCAGCATTTT
size: NA; V: TRBV18; J: TRBJ1-2; D: NA; length: 14; CDR3: CASSHTSGDYGYTF; DNA: TGTGCCAGCTCGCACACATCGGGGGACTATGGCTACACCTTC
size: few; V: TRBV9; J: TRBJ2-3; D: TRBD2; length: 16; CDR3: CASSLSIAGATDTQYF; DNA: TGTGCCAGCAGCCTAAGCATAGCGGGTGCCACAGATACGCAGTATTTT
size: many; V: TRBV7-9; J: TRBJ1-2; D: TRBD1; length: 14; CDR3: CASSLAQGAYGYTF; DNA: TGTGCCAGCAGCTTAGCGCAGGGGGCCTATGGCTACACCTTC
size: NA; V: TRBV24-1; J: TRBJ2-1; D: NA; length: 16; CDR3: CATSDSGPSSYNEQFF; DNA: TGTGCCACCAGTGATTCTGGCCCAAGCTCCTACAATGAGCAGTTCTTC
size: NA; V: TRBV6-5; J: TRBJ1-5; D: NA; length: 14; CDR3: CASRGSAGRQPQHF; DNA: TGTGCCAGCAGGGGGTCGGCGGGACGACAGCCCCAGCATTTT
size: NA; V: TRBV6-5; J: TRBJ2-1; D: TRBD2; length: 15; CDR3: CASSYRSGSKNEQFF; DNA: TGTGCCAGCAGTTACAGGAGCGGGAGCAAAAATGAGCAGTTCTTC
size: NA; V: TRBV21-1; J: TRBJ2-2; D: NA; length: 18; CDR3: CASSLTGTSGRASGELFF; DNA: TGTGCCAGCAGCCTCACCGGGACTAGCGGGAGGGCGTCCGGGGAGCTGTTTTTT
size: few; V: TRBV15; J: TRBJ2-5; D: NA; length: 16; CDR3: CATSRGGGPVGETQYF; DNA: TGTGCCACCAGCAGAGGGGGCGGACCGGTCGGGGAGACCCAGTACTTC
size: NA; V: TRBV5-1; J: TRBJ2-2; D: NA; length: 11; CDR3: CASSFSGELFF; DNA: TGCGCCAGCAGCTTCAGCGGGGAGCTGTTTTTT
size: NA; V: TRBV5-1; J: TRBJ1-2; D: NA; length: 17; CDR3: CASRHIVSTGTNYGYTF; DNA: TGCGCCAGCAGGCATATAGTTTCTACAGGGACCAACTATGGCTACACCTTC
size: NA; V: TRBV29-1; J: TRBJ1-4; D: NA; length: 12; CDR3: CSAKTPGEKLFF; DNA: TGCAGCGCTAAAACCCCGGGGGAAAAACTGTTTTTT
size: few; V: TRBV5-1; J: TRBJ1-2; D: NA; length: 14; CDR3: CASSLAETGYGYTF; DNA: TGCGCCAGCAGCTTGGCCGAGACCGGGTATGGCTACACCTTC
size: once; V: TRBV5-1; J: TRBJ2-3; D: TRBD1; length: 15; CDR3: CASSLEGGNTDTQYF; DNA: TGCGCCAGCAGCTTGGAAGGGGGCAATACAGATACGCAGTATTTT
size: once; V: TRBV5-1; J: TRBJ1-3; D: NA; length: 18; CDR3: CASSLLGSSISSGNTIYF; DNA: TGCGCCAGCAGCTTGTTGGGCAGCTCAATTAGCTCTGGAAACACCATATATTTT
size: NA; V: TRBV5-4; J: TRBJ2-7; D: NA; length: 13; CDR3: CASSLESGSGRDF; DNA: TGTGCCAGCAGCTTGGAATCGGGCTCAGGCAGGGACTTC
size: NA; V: TRBV29-1; J: TRBJ1-4; D: NA; length: 13; CDR3: CSVAEITNEKLFF; DNA: TGCAGCGTCGCTGAGATAACTAATGAAAAACTGTTTTTT
size: NA; V: TRBV5-4; J: TRBJ2-1; D: TRBD2; length: 15; CDR3: CASSPGGVASNEQFF; DNA: TGTGCCAGCAGCCCGGGGGGGGTTGCTTCTAATGAGCAGTTCTTC
size: NA; V: TRBV5-6; J: TRBJ1-2; D: TRBD1; length: 15; CDR3: CASSSRGPNVYGYTF; DNA: TGTGCCAGCAGCTCTAGGGGGCCGAATGTCTATGGCTACACCTTC
size: NA; V: TRBV5-4; J: TRBJ1-1; D: NA; length: 13; CDR3: CASSRDTNTEAFF; DNA: TGTGCCAGCAGCCGTGACACGAACACTGAAGCTTTCTTT
size: once; V: TRBV7-3; J: TRBJ1-1; D: NA; length: 14; CDR3: CASSSTPGHPEAFF; DNA: TGTGCCAGCAGCTCGACTCCGGGACATCCTGAAGCTTTCTTT
size: NA; V: TRBV7-2; J: TRBJ2-2; D: NA; length: 13; CDR3: CASSVQNTGELFF; DNA: TGTGCCAGCAGTGTCCAGAACACCGGGGAGCTGTTTTTT
size: NA; V: TRBV4-3; J: TRBJ2-1; D: TRBD2; length: 17; CDR3: CASSQDASGGVTGEQFF; DNA: TGCGCCAGCAGCCAAGATGCTAGCGGGGGGGTAACGGGTGAGCAGTTCTTC
size: NA; V: TRBV3-1/TRBV3-2; J: TRBJ2-1; D: TRBD2; length: 15; CDR3: CASRPTSGSFYEQFF; DNA: TGTGCCAGCAGACCAACTAGCGGGAGCTTCTATGAGCAGTTCTTC
size: NA; V: TRBV18; J: TRBJ2-7; D: TRBD1; length: 15; CDR3: CASSSDRGASYEQYF; DNA: TGTGCCAGCTCTTCAGACAGGGGGGCCTCCTACGAGCAGTACTTC
size: NA; V: TRBV11-3; J: TRBJ2-1; D: TRBD2; length: 15; CDR3: CASSLGLAGKSEQFF; DNA: TGTGCCAGCAGCTTAGGGCTAGCGGGAAAATCTGAGCAGTTCTTC
size: once; V: TRBV5-1; J: TRBJ2-5; D: TRBD2; length: 18; CDR3: CASTPGTSGGHGRETQYF; DNA: TGCGCCAGCACCCCCGGGACTAGCGGGGGGCACGGCCGAGAGACCCAGTACTTC
size: NA; V: TRBV11-2; J: TRBJ1-2; D: NA; length: 15; CDR3: CASSFPGLSSYGYTF; DNA: TGTGCCAGCAGCTTCCCGGGACTATCGTCTTATGGCTACACCTTC
size: NA; V: TRBV7-3; J: TRBJ2-1; D: NA; length: 15; CDR3: CASSPRGGSYNEQFF; DNA: TGTGCCAGCAGCCCCAGAGGGGGCTCCTACAATGAGCAGTTCTTC
size: NA; V: TRBV7-9; J: TRBJ2-5; D: TRBD1; length: 16; CDR3: CASSVRQGVTEETQYF; DNA: TGTGCCAGCAGCGTTCGACAGGGAGTTACGGAAGAGACCCAGTACTTC
size: NA; V: TRBV11-2; J: TRBJ2-1; D: NA; length: 12; CDR3: CASSYRTSEQFF; DNA: TGTGCCAGCAGCTATCGAACAAGTGAGCAGTTCTTC
size: few; V: TRBV12-3/TRBV12-4; J: TRBJ1-5; D: NA; length: 13; CDR3: CASSFQGNQPQHF; DNA: TGTGCCAGCAGTTTCCAGGGAAATCAGCCCCAGCATTTT
size: NA; V: TRBV7-9; J: TRBJ1-1; D: TRBD1; length: 15; CDR3: CASSLLDRGSLGAFF; DNA: TGTGCCAGCAGCTTACTGGACAGGGGGAGTCTCGGGGCTTTCTTT
size: once; V: TRBV7-9; J: TRBJ2-3; D: TRBD2; length: 15; CDR3: CASSFVAGGADTQYF; DNA: TGTGCCAGCAGCTTTGTGGCGGGAGGTGCAGATACGCAGTATTTT
size: NA; V: TRBV9; J: TRBJ2-5; D: TRBD2; length: 18; CDR3: CASSVGPPPSGRAETQYF; DNA: TGTGCCAGCAGCGTAGGTCCCCCCCCATCCGGGAGGGCCGAGACCCAGTACTTC
size: NA; V: TRBV3-1/TRBV3-2; J: TRBJ1-2; D: TRBD1; length: 15; CDR3: CASSQADRPLYGYTF; DNA: TGTGCCAGCAGCCAAGCGGACAGGCCTCTCTATGGCTACACCTTC
size: NA; V: TRBV6-5; J: TRBJ1-5; D: TRBD1; length: 15; CDR3: CATAWGQGVGQPQHF; DNA: TGTGCTACAGCTTGGGGACAGGGGGTCGGACAGCCCCAGCATTTT
size: few; V: TRBV6-2/TRBV6-3; J: TRBJ2-7; D: NA; length: 12; CDR3: CASSQTSYEQYF; DNA: TGTGCCAGCAGTCAAACTAGCTACGAGCAGTACTTC
size: NA; V: TRBV30; J: TRBJ1-3; D: TRBD1; length: 16; CDR3: CAWKGRGPFSGNTIYF; DNA: TGTGCCTGGAAGGGCAGGGGGCCGTTCTCTGGAAACACCATATATTTT